Presented here are 3 T cell receptor beta chains from one specimen sequenced in a study of neurological immune-mediated disorders. TCRdb fed the 5' RACE reads into MiXCR, producing one record per CDR3 protein. Of approximately 40,000 distinct CDR3 sequences listed, 3.5% to 4.5% are singletons. Sequencing used PBMCs. The receptors here all came from a man aged 30 to 39 with multiple sclerosis.

At least ten counts were recorded for this clonotype. The chain links TRBV10-3 to TRBJ1-5; maybe TRBD1 (6 bases). The CDR3 is 15 amino acids. Germline CDR1 reads ENHRY; CDR2 reads SYGVKD. V was clipped by 2 bases and J by 3 bases, with 11 bases between them. This CDR3 reads CAISEGTLNNQPQHF. As DNA, the CDR3 is TGTGCCATCAGTGAGGGGACATTAAACAATCAGCCCCAGCATTTT.

At least ten counts were recorded for this clonotype. The chain has TRBV7-3 and TRBJ2-3; TRBD2 aligns across 9 bases. CDR1 and CDR2 from the germline V gene are SGHTA and FQGTGA. The CDR3 loop spans 13 amino acids. Trimming at V came to 6 bases and at J to 8 bases, leaving 6 bases not matched to a gene. CDR3 sequence: CASRSSSGATQYF. Written as DNA, the CDR3 is TGTGCCAGCAGAAGTTCTAGCGGGGCTACGCAGTATTTT.

This chain joins TRBV2 and TRBJ1-2; no reliable D call. V lost 7 bases to trimming and J lost 5 bases, with 8 bases between them. Looked up from germline, CDR1 is SNHLY and CDR2 is FYNNEI. The CDR3 is 11 amino acids. In DNA, the CDR3 is TGTGCCAGCACCCGGGGTTATGGCTACACCTTC. Translated, it gives CASTRGYGYTF.